Shown below are 27 T cell receptor beta chains from a single sample sequenced in a study of regulatory T cells in long-lasting Graves disease. Arm-PCR of CDR3 regions and iRepertoire HTBI primers were used to build TCR beta libraries. In TCRdb, the multiplex PCR reads were re-called with MiXCR into one record per CDR3 protein. The data contain 550,000 to 650,000 distinct CDR3 sequences, about 16% of them seen just once; the ten biggest clones take up 9.5% to 15%. Noted time point: newly diagnosed GD, antithyroid drugs for less than 3 months. Scientists built the TCR library using RNA that was extracted from PBMCs. The same data also went into a second study, on T cells in Graves' hyperthyroidism and ophthalmopathy.

The specimen comprised peripheral blood mononuclear cells (PBMCs), sampled at new diagnosis, from a patient treated with antithyroid drugs. The source is a man aged 18 to 29 with Graves disease.

This clonotype was counted at least ten times. V usage is TRBV6-2 or TRBV6-3 and J usage is TRBJ2-7; D unresolved. Trimming removed 2 bases from V and 8 bases from J, with 13 bases in between. The CDR3 consists of 13 residues. CDR1 is MNHEY and CDR2 is SVGEGT in the germline V gene. Written as DNA, the CDR3 is TGTGCCAGCAGTTACGGGGTCTCTACGAAGCAGTACTTC. Its translation: CASSYGVSTKQYF.

V gene TRBV15 combines with J gene TRBJ2-7; TRBD2 matches 7 bases. The CDR3 has 16 amino acids. Unmatched junction bases numbered 8, after V lost 3 bases and J lost 0 bases. The V gene's germline CDR1 is LNHNV and CDR2 YYDKDF (reference sequence). The CDR3 here is CATSRRGGGSSYEQYF. The CDR3 DNA sequence: TGTGCCACCAGCAGGAGGGGCGGGGGTAGCTCCTACGAGCAGTACTTC. Complete variable domain (other parts from reference TRBV15 and TRBJ2-7): DAMVIQNPRYQVTQFGKPVTLSCSQTLNHNVMYWYQQKSSQAPKLLFHYYDKDFNNEADTPDNFQSRRPNTSFCFLDIRSPGLGDTAMYLCATSRRGGGSSYEQYFGPGTRLTVT.

In this sample, this clonotype turned up a few times. The chain employs TRBV28 and TRBJ1-1; a weak D match, TRBD1 (5 bases). The CDR3 loop spans 13 amino acids. The V gene lost 8 bases and the J gene lost 5 bases, with 15 bases spanning the gap. From germline, CDR1 is MDHEN and CDR2 SYDVKM. The CDR3 sequence is CASLLGVNTEAFF. The CDR3 DNA follows: TGTGCCAGCCTCTTGGGGGTAAATACTGAAGCTTTCTTT.

Many counts were recorded for this clonotype. Relative to the germline gene, one junction end is altered; a read error may explain this. The chain employs TRBV12-3 or TRBV12-4 and TRBJ2-7, with a possible D match to TRBD2 (6 bases). The CDR3 sequence is 17 residues long. CDR3 sequence reads: CASSLRQSLAFSHEQYF. The CDR3 DNA follows: TGTGCCAGCAGCCTAAGGCAGTCCCTAGCGTTCTCCCACGAGCAGTACTTC.

This chain joins TRBV7-2 and TRBJ2-3, with 12 bases matching TRBD2. The CDR3 sequence is 14 residues long. The germline V gene encodes CDR1 SGHTA and CDR2 FQGNSA. The V segment lost 5 bases and the J segment 12 bases; nucleotides outside the gene matches: 9. CDR3 region: CASSRPGLAGHQYF. Written as DNA, the CDR3 is TGTGCCAGCAGCCGCCCGGGACTAGCGGGTCATCAGTATTTT.

The chain joins TRBV5-8 to TRBJ2-3, with 8 bases that match TRBD1. Germline trimming cut 4 bases from V and 3 bases from J; bases unmatched to any gene: 7. This CDR3 contains 15 residues. The germline CDR1 and CDR2 sequences are SGHTS and YDEGEE. The CDR3 here is CASSPGQGATDTQYF. The CDR3 DNA reads TGTGCCAGCAGCCCCGGGCAGGGGGCAACAGATACGCAGTATTTT.

The V and J genes are TRBV9 and TRBJ1-6; weak D call: TRBD1 (5 bases). Germline-derived CDR1 and CDR2 are SGDLS and YYNGEE. CDR3 size: 17 residues. Between the trimmed V and J ends, which lost 4 bases and 4 bases, there was a span of 18 bases. CDR3 residues: CASSPGGSPNYNSPLHF. In DNA form, the CDR3 reads TGTGCCAGCAGCCCCGGGGGATCCCCGAATTATAATTCACCCCTCCACTTT.

This clonotype came up many times. The rearrangement uses TRBV3-1 and TRBJ1-1, with TRBD1 matching over 7 bases. Germline lookup yields CDR1 LGHDT and CDR2 YNNKEL (reference sequence). V shed 4 bases and J 6 bases; nucleotides not matched to a gene: 8. The CDR3 sequence is 14 residues long. CDR3 sequence reads: CASSPKQGRAEAFF. In nucleotides, the CDR3 is TGTGCCAGCAGCCCGAAACAGGGGCGGGCTGAAGCTTTCTTT.

In this sample, this clonotype turned up many times. The CDR3 nucleotides are TGTGCCATCAGTGAGTCGGCGAATGGCTACACCTTC. Protein sequence: CAISESANGYTF. This chain uses TRBV10-3 with TRBJ1-2; D is unresolved. The CDR3 length is 12 residues. The germline CDR1 and CDR2 sequences are ENHRY and SYGVKD. V lost 0 bases and J lost 6, with 5 bases in between.

Remarks on this clonotype: Since a much larger clone is just one base distant, this may be a read error. The CDR3 carries no conserved terminal phenylalanine or tryptophan, so it likely arises from a read error. The V gene is TRBV20-1, the J gene TRBJ2-2; 9 bases are a match to TRBD1. In germline, CDR1 is DFQATT, CDR2 SNEGSKA (reference sequence). This CDR3 spans 13 amino acids. Losses at the gene ends were 6 bases for V and 6 bases for J; bases not matched to a gene: 5. The CDR3 sequence: CSAPGTGPGELFS. CDR3 DNA sequence: TGCAGTGCCCCCGGGACAGGGCCCGGGGAGCTGTTTTCT.

This clonotype was seen a few times. A read error may account for a junction end that differs from germline. V gene TRBV18 combines with J gene TRBJ1-4, with a weak D call TRBD1 (5 bases). Germline V gives CDR1 KGHSH, CDR2 LQKENI. The CDR3 has 16 amino acids. The DNA for the CDR3 is TGTGCCAGCTCACTAGCCCTCAGGGAGACTAATGAAAAACTGGTTTTT. As protein: CASSLALRETNEKLVF.

The genes are TRBV19 and TRBJ1-5; no clear D. Germline V gives CDR1 LNHDA, CDR2 SQIVND (reference sequence). CDR3 length equals 15 residues. The V end was cut by 3 bases, the J end by 7 bases, with 16 bases between. CDR3 sequence reads: CASSIGSTLIQPQHF. CDR3 DNA sequence: TGTGCCAGTAGTATCGGCAGCACTCTAATCCAGCCCCAGCATTTT.

This clonotype was seen repeatedly, ten times or more. The V gene is TRBV10-3, the J gene TRBJ1-5; D is possibly TRBD1 (6 bases). This CDR3 contains 15 residues. Germline CDR1 reads ENHRY; CDR2 reads SYGVKD. Trimming left V 8 bases short and J 0 bases short, with 14 bases between. This CDR3 is CAILGHPYSNQPQHF. The CDR3 DNA reads TGTGCCATCCTGGGACATCCCTATAGCAATCAGCCCCAGCATTTT.

This clonotype was observed many times. The chain uses TRBV28 and TRBJ1-5, with TRBD1 matching 7 bases. Trimming removed 5 bases from V and 2 bases from J; junction bases left unmatched: 12. The CDR3 is 17 amino acids. Germline assignment: CDR1 MDHEN and CDR2 SYDVKM. CDR3 residues: CASSLTIGGSGNQPQHF. In nucleotides, the CDR3 is TGTGCCAGCAGTCTAACAATAGGGGGCTCGGGCAATCAGCCCCAGCATTTT.

This clonotype has ten or more counts. The chain combines TRBV3-1 with TRBJ2-3; D remains unclear. The CDR3 loop spans 14 amino acids. Germline lookup yields CDR1 LGHDT and CDR2 YNNKEL (reference sequence). The V end lost 4 bases, the J end lost 0 bases, and 8 bases lay between the germline ends. In DNA form, the CDR3 reads TGTGCCAGCAGCCGAGGCCCAAGCACAGATACGCAGTATTTT. It encodes CASSRGPSTDTQYF.

This clonotype was recorded at least ten times. The chain employs TRBV2 and TRBJ2-5, with D perhaps TRBD1 (5 bases). V was cut by 8 bases and J by 2 bases, with 27 bases left in between. Germline V CDR1 and CDR2: SNHLY, FYNNEI. The CDR3 is 18 amino acids. This chain's CDR3 is CASGLTACCFPLQETQYF. CDR3 in DNA: TGTGCCAGCGGGTTGACAGCCTGCTGCTTTCCTTTACAAGAGACCCAGTACTTC.

Notes on this clonotype: A much bigger clone sits one base away, suggesting this may be a read error. The J gene is TRBJ2-1, the V gene TRBV7-2; D remains unclear. Germline V lookup: CDR1 SGHTA, CDR2 FQGNSA. The CDR3 has 14 amino acids. CDR3 residues: CASSLDGHPYEQSF. Here the CDR3 DNA reads TGTGCCAGCAGCTTAGATGGCCATCCCTATGAGCAGTCCTTC.

CDR3 nucleotide sequence: TGTGCCAGTAGTATACCCCCGAGGGGCTATGGCTACACCTTC. Its translation: CASSIPPRGYGYTF. The rearrangement links TRBV19 to TRBJ1-2; a possible D gene is TRBD1 (5 bases). Germline V CDR1 and CDR2: LNHDA, SQIVND (reference sequence). The CDR3 is made up of 14 amino acids. V lost 2 bases, J lost 4 bases, and 11 bases lay in between.

This clonotype was counted at least ten times. V is TRBV12-3 or TRBV12-4 and J is TRBJ1-2, with D possibly matching TRBD1 (6 bases). The V end was cut by 3 bases, the J end by 2 bases, with 13 bases between. The CDR3 runs to 15 residues. CDR3 nucleotides: TGTGCCAGCAGTTTTTCTGGGGGCAGAAACTATGGCTACACCTTC. Its translation: CASSFSGGRNYGYTF.

This chain connects TRBV5-1 to TRBJ2-7; D is perhaps TRBD2 (6 bases). Germline assignment: CDR1 SGHRS and CDR2 YFSETQ. The length of the CDR3 is 13 residues. Trimming stripped 2 bases from V and 4 bases from J, with 10 bases between. CDR3 in amino acids: CASSFTGDYEQYF. CDR3 sequence (DNA): TGCGCCAGCAGCTTTACGGGAGATTACGAGCAGTACTTC.

The table lists this clonotype with many counts. The gene calls are TRBV12-3 or TRBV12-4 and TRBJ2-7; maybe TRBD2 (7 bases). Trimming left V 7 bases short and J 3 bases short, with 13 bases between. This CDR3 comprises 13 residues. CDR3 sequence: CASTSGGHYEQYF. The CDR3 region has the DNA TGTGCCAGCACTTCGGGGGGACACTACGAGCAGTACTTC.

This clonotype showed up just a few times. The chain joins TRBV27 to TRBJ1-2; a weak D match, TRBD1 (5 bases). Per germline, CDR1 MNHEY and CDR2 SMNVEV (reference sequence). The V end lost 6 bases, the J end lost 1 base, and 15 bases lay between the germline ends. The CDR3 sequence is 15 residues long. CDR3 sequence reads: CASSRTDSHNYGYTF. The DNA for the CDR3 is TGTGCCAGCAGCCGGACCGACAGCCATAACTATGGCTACACCTTC.

The V and J genes are TRBV12-3 or TRBV12-4 and TRBJ2-1; D unclear. This CDR3 spans 15 amino acids. The V end lost 7 bases, the J end lost 4 bases, and 17 bases lay between the germline ends. The CDR3 sequence is CASNQNGVRYNEQFF. CDR3 bases: TGTGCCAGCAATCAGAATGGGGTAAGGTACAATGAGCAGTTCTTC.

This clonotype was counted between two and nine times. The rearrangement uses TRBV20-1 and TRBJ1-5; no clear D. Germline CDR1 and CDR2: DFQATT and SNEGSKA (reference sequence). V lost 6 bases and J 0 bases, leaving 9 bases between the germline ends. The CDR3 length is 13 residues. The DNA of the CDR3 is TGCAGTGCCGACGAGAATAGCAATCAGCCCCAGCATTTT. Protein sequence: CSADENSNQPQHF.

The chain combines TRBV15 with TRBJ1-2; 9 bases agree with TRBD1. Germline V gene sequence: CDR1 LNHNV, CDR2 YYDKDF (reference sequence). This CDR3 is built from 16 residues. With V trimmed by 5 bases and J by 8 bases, 15 bases remained unmatched. The CDR3: CATSWGGGQGRFGYTF. The CDR3 DNA sequence: TGTGCCACCAGCTGGGGGGGCGGACAGGGGCGTTTCGGCTACACCTTC.

V usage is TRBV5-6 and J usage is TRBJ2-7, with 9 bases lining up with TRBD2. Looked up from germline, CDR1 is SGHDT and CDR2 is YYEEEE. V lost 1 base, J lost 3 bases, and 8 bases stayed unmatched. CDR3 length equals 16 residues. The CDR3 region is CASSLRDSGGVYEQYF. Written as DNA, the CDR3 is TGTGCCAGCAGCTTGAGGGATAGCGGGGGAGTCTACGAGCAGTACTTC.

A few counts support this clonotype. The chain couples TRBV7-9 to TRBJ2-7, with TRBD2 matching over 14 bases. Germline V gene sequence: CDR1 SEHNR, CDR2 FQNEAQ (reference sequence). The CDR3 runs to 15 residues. Trimming at V came to 5 bases and at J to 5 bases, leaving 5 bases not matched to a gene. CDR3 region: CASSIGTSGRHEQYF. The CDR3 nucleotides read TGTGCCAGCAGCATCGGGACTAGCGGGAGACACGAGCAGTACTTC.